This T cell receptor beta chain was sequenced in a study of shared clonotypes between healthy human individuals. Study context: The study enrolled a couple of women and a few men aged 18 to 49. Whole-study findings and limits: The low donor count limited represented genetic and exposure-history diversity.

Remarks on this clone: Its specificity is unknown.

The germline V and J ends were trimmed by 3 bases and 0 bases, with 5 bases remaining between them. The CDR3 spans 13 residues. CDR1 is KGHSH, CDR2 LQKENI, per germline. The data were produced by immunoSEQ multiplex PCR, yet TCRdb's version contains in-frame clones alone and is incomplete. The sample records roughly 490,000 clones, about 82% being singletons. This receptor was identified in a woman aged 40 to 50 in good health. Some clones in this sample may be carry-over from other donors' samples. This chain joins TRBV18 and TRBJ2-5; D unclear. The material sequenced was PBMCs. CDR3 DNA: TGTGCCAGCTCACCGCCGTACCAAGAGACCCAGTACTTC. Protein product: CASSPPYQETQYF.